These T cell receptor beta chains were read from a single sample in a study of blood T cells in healthy people across ages. TCRdb ran MiXCR on the 5' RACE reads and lists one entry per CDR3 protein. The sample carries 600,000 or so distinct CDR3 sequences, about 28% recorded once. Sequencing was performed on blood. The origin of the receptors is an elderly woman in good health. The CDR3 runs from the conserved cysteine through the conserved F or W. A D gene is named only where the DNA matches it firmly. The size entry is marked missing in some rows and otherwise reads once, few, many or a size class.

j_call | v_call | clone_size | d_call | cdr3_nt | cdr3_aa
TRBJ2-3 | TRBV12-3/TRBV12-4 | - | - | TGTGCCAGCAGTCGACCCGGGACGAGCGCAGATACGGAGTATTTT | CASSRPGTSADTEYF
TRBJ2-1 | TRBV5-5 | many | - | TGTGCCAGCAGCTTGGACTCCGGGCTTGGAGGAGATGAGCAGTTCTTC | CASSLDSGLGGDEQFF
TRBJ1-1 | TRBV12-3/TRBV12-4 | many | TRBD1 | TGTGCCAGCAGTAGAGGACAGGGGGCCGGAGCTTTCTTT | CASSRGQGAGAFF
TRBJ2-4 | TRBV20-1 | once | - | TGCAGTGCTGGGGTTGGGCGGGGTCTAGCCAAAAACATTCAGTACTTC | CSAGVGRGLAKNIQYF
TRBJ2-3 | TRBV4-2 | few | TRBD2 | TGTGCCAGCAGCCAAGATGTTAGCGGGGGGGCCTTAGATACGCAGTATTTT | CASSQDVSGGALDTQYF
TRBJ1-2 | TRBV30 | - | - | TGTGCCTGGTCTCAGGGGAACTATGGCTACACCTTC | CAWSQGNYGYTF
TRBJ2-7 | TRBV7-9 | - | TRBD1 | TGTGCCAGCAGCTTAGGTATAGGACAGGCCTACGAGCAGTACTTC | CASSLGIGQAYEQYF
TRBJ1-2 | TRBV11-2 | many | - | TGTGCCAGCGGTGGAGCGAACTATGGCTACACCTTC | CASGGANYGYTF
TRBJ2-1 | TRBV25-1 | many | - | TGTGCCAGCAGCCCCCTGGCGGGGCTCGACAATGAGCAGTTCTTC | CASSPLAGLDNEQFF
TRBJ1-2 | TRBV3-1 | many | TRBD1 | TGTGCCAGCAGCCCTAGACAGGGGGAGGAAGGCTACACCTTC | CASSPRQGEEGYTF
TRBJ2-5 | TRBV12-3/TRBV12-4 | few | - | TGTGCCAGCAGTTTTATCAGCGGAGAGACCCAGTACTTC | CASSFISGETQYF
TRBJ2-1 | TRBV7-2 | - | - | TGTGCCAGCAGCCCCGGGGGAGAGTCGGCGGTGCAGTTCTTC | CASSPGGESAVQFF
TRBJ2-3 | TRBV12-3/TRBV12-4 | few | TRBD2 | TGTGCCAGCAGTTTAGCAGGGCGACTGGAGCGGGGGGGCCTTACGGATACGCAGTATTTT | CASSLAGRLERGGLTDTQYF
TRBJ2-7 | TRBV5-5 | many | - | TGTGCCAGCAGCTTGTTTACTGGATCCTACGAGCAGTACTTC | CASSLFTGSYEQYF
TRBJ1-2 | TRBV7-9 | many | TRBD1 | TGTGCCAGCAGCTTAAGTGGACAGGCCGGAGGCTACACCTTC | CASSLSGQAGGYTF
TRBJ1-5 | TRBV11-2 | - | - | TGTGCCAGCAGCTTGTCTTACAGCAATCAGCCCCAGCATTTT | CASSLSYSNQPQHF
TRBJ1-2 | TRBV7-2 | many | - | TGTGCCAGCAGCTTAGGCGGCGGATCCGATGGCTACACCTTC | CASSLGGGSDGYTF
TRBJ1-4 | TRBV30 | - | TRBD1 | TGTGCCTGGAGTGGGAAGACAGGGATAAACAAAAAACTGTTTTTT | CAWSGKTGINKKLFF
TRBJ2-7 | TRBV7-2 | many | - | TGTGCCAGCAGCTTACACGGACAGATTTACGAGCAGTACTTC | CASSLHGQIYEQYF